This T cell receptor beta chain appears in the sequencing data of a study of blood T cell repertoires in COVID-19. Study-level information: In each case, the material was cDNA or gDNA derived from T cells, B-cell-depleted T cells, or PBMCs.

Repertoires were generated with immunoSEQ multiplex PCR, while TCRdb's copy carries only in-frame clones and drops some. The table includes 95,000 to 100,000 clones, around 85% detected once. There are 15 residues in the CDR3. The germline V and J ends were trimmed by 0 bases and 7 bases, with 16 bases remaining between them. Germline CDR1 reads SGHNT; CDR2 reads YYREEE (reference sequence). The chain uses TRBV5-4 and TRBJ1-2; D is uncertain. This TCR came from an older woman with active or convalescent COVID-19. Material for sequencing was peripheral blood. The CDR3, as DNA: TGTGCCAGCAGCTTGGTGGGGAGTCGAGGTAGTGGCTACACCTTC. Translating gives CASSLVGSRGSGYTF.